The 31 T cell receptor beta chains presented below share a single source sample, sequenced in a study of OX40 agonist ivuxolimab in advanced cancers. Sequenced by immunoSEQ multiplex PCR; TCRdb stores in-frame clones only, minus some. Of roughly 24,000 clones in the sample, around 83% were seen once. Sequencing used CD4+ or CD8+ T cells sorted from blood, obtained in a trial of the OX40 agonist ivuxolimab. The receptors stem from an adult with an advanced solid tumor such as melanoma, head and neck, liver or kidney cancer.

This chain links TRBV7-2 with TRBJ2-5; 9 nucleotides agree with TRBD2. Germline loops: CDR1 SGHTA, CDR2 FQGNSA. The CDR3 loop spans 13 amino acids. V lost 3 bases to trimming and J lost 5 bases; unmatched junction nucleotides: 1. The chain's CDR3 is CASSLTSGETQYF. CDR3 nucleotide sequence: TGTGCCAGCAGCTTGACTAGCGGTGAGACCCAGTACTTC.

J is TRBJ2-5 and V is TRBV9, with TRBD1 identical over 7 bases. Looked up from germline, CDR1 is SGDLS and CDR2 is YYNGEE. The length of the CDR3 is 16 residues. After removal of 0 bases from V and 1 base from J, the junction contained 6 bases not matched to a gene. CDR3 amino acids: CASSVVGTASQETQYF. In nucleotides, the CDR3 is TGTGCCAGCAGCGTAGTCGGGACAGCTAGCCAAGAGACCCAGTACTTC.

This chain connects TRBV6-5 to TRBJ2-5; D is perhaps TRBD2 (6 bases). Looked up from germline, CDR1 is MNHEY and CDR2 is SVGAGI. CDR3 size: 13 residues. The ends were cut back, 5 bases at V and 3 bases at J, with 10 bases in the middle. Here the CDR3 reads CASSPEREETQYF. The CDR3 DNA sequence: TGTGCCAGCAGTCCCGAGCGGGAAGAGACCCAGTACTTC.

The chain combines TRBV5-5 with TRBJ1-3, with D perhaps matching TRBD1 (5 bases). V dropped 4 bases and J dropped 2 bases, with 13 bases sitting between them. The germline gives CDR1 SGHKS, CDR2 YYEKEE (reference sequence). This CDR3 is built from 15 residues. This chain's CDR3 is CASSRFGGAGNTIYF. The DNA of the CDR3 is TGTGCCAGCAGCCGCTTCGGGGGGGCTGGAAACACCATATATTTT.

Here the CDR3 DNA reads TGCGCCAGCAGCCAAGGGGACTTTCCCTACGAGCAGTACTTC. Translating it yields CASSQGDFPYEQYF. The rearrangement links TRBV4-1 to TRBJ2-7; perhaps TRBD2 as D (6 bases). Germline-derived CDR1 and CDR2 are MGHRA and YSYEKL. Trimming took 1 base from V and 2 from J, leaving 9 bases between them. This CDR3 comprises 14 residues.

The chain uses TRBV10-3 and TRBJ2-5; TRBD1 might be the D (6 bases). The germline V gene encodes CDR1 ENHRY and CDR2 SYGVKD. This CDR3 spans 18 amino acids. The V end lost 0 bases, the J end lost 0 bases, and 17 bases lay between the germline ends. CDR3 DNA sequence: TGTGCCATCAGTGAGTCGATTAGCACAGGGTCAAACCAAGAGACCCAGTACTTC. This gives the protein CAISESISTGSNQETQYF.

In DNA form, the CDR3 reads TGTGCCAGCAGCATTAATCTAGCGGGAGACGGAGAGACCCAGTACTTC. Amino acid sequence: CASSINLAGDGETQYF. The V and J genes are TRBV7-6 and TRBJ2-5, with TRBD2 matching 10 bases. CDR1 and CDR2 from the germline V gene are SGHVS and FNYEAQ. V dropped 5 bases and J dropped 4; count of bases not matched to a gene: 10. CDR3 length equals 16 residues.

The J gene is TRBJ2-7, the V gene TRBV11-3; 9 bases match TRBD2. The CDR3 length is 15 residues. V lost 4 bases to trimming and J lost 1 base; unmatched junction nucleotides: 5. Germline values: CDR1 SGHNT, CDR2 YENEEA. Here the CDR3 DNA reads TGTGCCAGCAGCTACACTAGCGGGCCTTCCTACGAGCAGTACTTC. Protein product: CASSYTSGPSYEQYF. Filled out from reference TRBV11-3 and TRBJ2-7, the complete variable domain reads EAGVVQSPRYKIIEKKQPVAFWCNPISGHNTLYWYLQNLGQGPELLIRYENEEAVDDSQLPKDRFSAERLKGVDSTLKIQPAELGDSAVYLCASSYTSGPSYEQYFGPGTRLTVT.

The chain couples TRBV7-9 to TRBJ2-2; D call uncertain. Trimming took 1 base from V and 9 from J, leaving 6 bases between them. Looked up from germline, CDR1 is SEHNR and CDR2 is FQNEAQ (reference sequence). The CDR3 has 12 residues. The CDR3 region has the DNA TGTGCCAGCAGCTTAGGGTCTTGGGAGCTGTTTTTT. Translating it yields CASSLGSWELFF.

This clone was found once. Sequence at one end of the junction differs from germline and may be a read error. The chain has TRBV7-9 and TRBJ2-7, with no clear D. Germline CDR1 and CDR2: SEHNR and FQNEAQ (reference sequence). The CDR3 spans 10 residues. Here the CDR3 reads CASSSHEQYF. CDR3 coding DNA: TGTGCCAGCAGCTCCCACGAGCAGTACTTC.

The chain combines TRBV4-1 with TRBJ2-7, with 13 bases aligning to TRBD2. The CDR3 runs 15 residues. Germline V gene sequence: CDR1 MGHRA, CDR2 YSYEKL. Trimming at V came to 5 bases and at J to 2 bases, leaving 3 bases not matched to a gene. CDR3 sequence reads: CASSETSGRAYEQYF. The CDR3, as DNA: TGCGCCAGCAGCGAAACTAGCGGGAGGGCCTACGAGCAGTACTTC.

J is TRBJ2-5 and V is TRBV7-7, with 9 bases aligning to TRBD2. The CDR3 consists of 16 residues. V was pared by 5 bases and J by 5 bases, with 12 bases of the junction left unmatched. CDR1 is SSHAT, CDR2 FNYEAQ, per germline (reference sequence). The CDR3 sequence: CASSIASGGPQETQYF. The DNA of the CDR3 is TGTGCCAGCAGCATCGCGAGCGGGGGGCCCCAGGAGACCCAGTACTTC.

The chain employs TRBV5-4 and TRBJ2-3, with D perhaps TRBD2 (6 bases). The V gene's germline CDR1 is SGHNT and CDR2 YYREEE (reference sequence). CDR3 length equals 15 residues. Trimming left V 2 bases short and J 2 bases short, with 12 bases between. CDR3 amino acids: CASSFLSGYTDTQYF. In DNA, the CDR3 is TGTGCCAGCAGCTTTCTTAGCGGCTACACAGATACGCAGTATTTT.

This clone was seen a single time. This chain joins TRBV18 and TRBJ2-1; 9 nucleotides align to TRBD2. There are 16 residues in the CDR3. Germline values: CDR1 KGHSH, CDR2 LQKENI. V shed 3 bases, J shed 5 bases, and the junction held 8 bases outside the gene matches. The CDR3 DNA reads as TGTGCCAGCTCACCTGGGAGTAGCGGGAGAGACAATGAGCAGTTCTTC. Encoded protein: CASSPGSSGRDNEQFF.

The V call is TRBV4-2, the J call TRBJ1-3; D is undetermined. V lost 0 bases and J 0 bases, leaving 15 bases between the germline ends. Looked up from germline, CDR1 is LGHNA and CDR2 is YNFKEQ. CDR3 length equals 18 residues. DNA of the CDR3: TGTGCCAGCAGCCAAGAGGTAGCAGGTCGCCTCTCTGGAAACACCATATATTTT. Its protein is CASSQEVAGRLSGNTIYF.

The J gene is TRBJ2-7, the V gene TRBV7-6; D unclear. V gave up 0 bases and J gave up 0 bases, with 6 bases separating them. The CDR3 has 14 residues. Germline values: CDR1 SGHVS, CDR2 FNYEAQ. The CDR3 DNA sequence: TGTGCCAGCAGCTTAGCCGGGCCCTCCTACGAGCAGTACTTC. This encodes CASSLAGPSYEQYF. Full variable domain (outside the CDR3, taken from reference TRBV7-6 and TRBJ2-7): GAGVSQSPRYKVTKRGQDVALRCDPISGHVSLYWYRQALGQGPEFLTYFNYEAQQDKSGLPNDRFSAERPEGSISTLTIQRTEQRDSAMYRCASSLAGPSYEQYFGPGTRLTVT.

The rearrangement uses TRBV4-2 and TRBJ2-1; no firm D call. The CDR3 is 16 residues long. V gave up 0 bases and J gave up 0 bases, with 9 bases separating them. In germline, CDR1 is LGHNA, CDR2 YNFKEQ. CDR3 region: CASSQDHILSYNEQFF. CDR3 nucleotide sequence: TGTGCCAGCAGCCAAGATCACATTCTCTCCTACAATGAGCAGTTCTTC.

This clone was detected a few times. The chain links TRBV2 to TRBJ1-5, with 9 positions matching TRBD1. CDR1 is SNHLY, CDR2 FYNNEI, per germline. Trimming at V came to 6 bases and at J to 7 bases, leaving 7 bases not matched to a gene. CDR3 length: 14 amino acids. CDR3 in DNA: TGTGCCAGCAGCCTTGGACAGGGGTACCAGCCCCAGCATTTT. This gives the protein CASSLGQGYQPQHF.

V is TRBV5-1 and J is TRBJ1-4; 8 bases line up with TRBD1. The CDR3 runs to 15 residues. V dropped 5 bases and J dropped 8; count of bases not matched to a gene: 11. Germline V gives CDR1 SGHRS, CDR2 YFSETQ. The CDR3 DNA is TGCGCCAGCAGTATCGCAGGGGGCTTACGGGAAAAACTGTTTTTT. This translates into CASSIAGGLREKLFF. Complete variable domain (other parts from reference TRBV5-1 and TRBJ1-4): KAGVTQTPRYLIKTRGQQVTLSCSPISGHRSVSWYQQTPGQGLQFLFEYFSETQRNKGNFPGRFSGRQFSNSRSEMNVSTLELGDSALYLCASSIAGGLREKLFFGSGTQLSVL.

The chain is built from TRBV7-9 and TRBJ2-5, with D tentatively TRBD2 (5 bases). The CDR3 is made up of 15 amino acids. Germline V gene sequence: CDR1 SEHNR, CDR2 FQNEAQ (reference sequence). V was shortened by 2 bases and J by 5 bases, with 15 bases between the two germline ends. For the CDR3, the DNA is TGTGCCAGCAGCTTAACTAGTTTGCCCCTGGAGACCCAGTACTTC. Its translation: CASSLTSLPLETQYF.

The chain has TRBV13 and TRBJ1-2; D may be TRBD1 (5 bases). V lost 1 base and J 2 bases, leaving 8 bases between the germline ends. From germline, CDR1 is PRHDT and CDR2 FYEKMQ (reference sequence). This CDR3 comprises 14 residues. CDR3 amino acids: CASSLVSGNYGYTF. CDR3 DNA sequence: TGTGCCAGCAGCTTAGTTTCAGGGAACTATGGCTACACCTTC.

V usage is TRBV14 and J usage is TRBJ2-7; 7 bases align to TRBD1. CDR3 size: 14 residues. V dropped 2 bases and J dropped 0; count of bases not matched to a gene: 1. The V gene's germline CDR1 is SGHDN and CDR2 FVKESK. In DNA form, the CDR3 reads TGTGCCAGCAGCCAATACAGGGGCTCCTACGAGCAGTACTTC. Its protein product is CASSQYRGSYEQYF.

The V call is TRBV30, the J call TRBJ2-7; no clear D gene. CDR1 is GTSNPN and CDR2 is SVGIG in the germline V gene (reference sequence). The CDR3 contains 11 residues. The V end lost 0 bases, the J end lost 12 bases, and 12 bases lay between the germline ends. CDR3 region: CAWSVGSLWYF. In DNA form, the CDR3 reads TGTGCCTGGAGTGTAGGGTCTCTTTGGTACTTC.

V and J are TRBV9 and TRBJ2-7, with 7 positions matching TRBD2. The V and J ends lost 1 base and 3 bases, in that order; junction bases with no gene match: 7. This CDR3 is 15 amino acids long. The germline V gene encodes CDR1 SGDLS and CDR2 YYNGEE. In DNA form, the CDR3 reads TGTGCCAGCAGCGTACGGGGGGAGGGGTACTACGAGCAGTACTTC. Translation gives CASSVRGEGYYEQYF. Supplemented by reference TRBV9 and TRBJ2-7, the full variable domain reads DSGVTQTPKHLITATGQRVTLRCSPRSGDLSVYWYQQSLDQGLQFLIQYYNGEERAKGNILERFSAQQFPDLHSELNLSSLELGDSALYFCASSVRGEGYYEQYFGPGTRLTVT.

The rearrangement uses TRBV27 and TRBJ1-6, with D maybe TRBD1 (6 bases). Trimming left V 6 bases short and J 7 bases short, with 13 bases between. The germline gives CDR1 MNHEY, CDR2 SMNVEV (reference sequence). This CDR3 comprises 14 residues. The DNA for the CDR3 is TGTGCCAGCAGCACGTGGGACACCAATTCACCCCTCCACTTT. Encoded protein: CASSTWDTNSPLHF.

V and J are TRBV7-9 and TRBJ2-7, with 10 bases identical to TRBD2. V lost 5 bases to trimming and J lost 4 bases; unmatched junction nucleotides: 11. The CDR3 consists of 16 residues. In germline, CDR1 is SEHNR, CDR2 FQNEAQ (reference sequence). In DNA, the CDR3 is TGTGCCAGCAGCCCGGTTAGCGGGGGGCCATCATACGAGCAGTACTTC. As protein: CASSPVSGGPSYEQYF.

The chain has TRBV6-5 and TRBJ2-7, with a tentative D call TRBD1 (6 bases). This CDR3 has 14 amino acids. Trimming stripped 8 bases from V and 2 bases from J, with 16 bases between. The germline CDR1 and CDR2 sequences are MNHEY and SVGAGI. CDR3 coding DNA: TGTGCCAGCGCCGTTACAGGGTTAACCTACGAGCAGTACTTC. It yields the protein CASAVTGLTYEQYF.

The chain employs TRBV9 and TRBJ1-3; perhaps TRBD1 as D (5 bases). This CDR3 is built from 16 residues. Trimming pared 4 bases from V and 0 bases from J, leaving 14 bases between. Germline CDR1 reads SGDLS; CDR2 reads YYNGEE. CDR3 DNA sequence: TGTGCCAGCAGCTACCACAGGCAAAGCTCTGGAAACACCATATATTTT. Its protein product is CASSYHRQSSGNTIYF.

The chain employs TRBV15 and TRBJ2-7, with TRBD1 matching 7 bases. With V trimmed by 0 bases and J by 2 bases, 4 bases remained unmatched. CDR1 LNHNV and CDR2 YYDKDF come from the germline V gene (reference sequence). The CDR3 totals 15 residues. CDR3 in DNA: TGTGCCACCAGCAGAGACCCGGGACAGCCCTACGAGCAGTACTTC. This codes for CATSRDPGQPYEQYF.

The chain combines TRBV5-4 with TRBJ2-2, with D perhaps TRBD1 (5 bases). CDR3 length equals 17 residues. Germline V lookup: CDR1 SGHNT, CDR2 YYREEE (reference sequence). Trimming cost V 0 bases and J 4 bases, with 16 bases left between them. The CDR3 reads CASSLAGSYRPTGELFF. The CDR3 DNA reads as TGTGCCAGCAGCTTGGCCGGAAGTTACAGGCCCACCGGGGAGCTGTTTTTT.

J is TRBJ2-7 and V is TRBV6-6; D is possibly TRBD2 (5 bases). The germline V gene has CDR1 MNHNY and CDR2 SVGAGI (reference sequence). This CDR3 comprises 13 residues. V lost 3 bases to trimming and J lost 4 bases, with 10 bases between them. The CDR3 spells CASSYFGEYEQYF. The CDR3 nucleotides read TGTGCCAGCAGTTATTTCGGGGAATACGAGCAGTACTTC.